Here is one TCR beta chain with its context. Ten or more counts support this clonotype. Its antigen specificity is not known. Base quality data are lacking; no much larger clone is found one base away. Sequencing took place on an Illumina NovaSeq 6000. Using 5'RACE with constant-segment primers, TCRalpha and TCRbeta cDNA libraries were constructed, with sample barcodes and unique molecular identifiers added in the process. Trizol reagent was used to extract RNA from every sample. Amplification of the libraries took two PCR steps, and the second step added a second sample barcode plus Illumina TruSeq adapters. Sequencing of the libraries was done on an Illumina NovaSeq, producing 2 x 150 bp paired-end reads. In the authors' own workflow: The reads were demultiplexed and collapsed into UMI-guided consensus sequences using migec v1.2.7. Using mixcr v2.1.11, UMI consensuses were aligned to TRA and TRB V and J templates and then assembled into clonotypes. A clonotype was counted as expanded or contracted only when both edgeR and NoisET called the clonotype significant, with the noise models trained on biological replicates. For edgeR calls, the cutoffs were a false discovery rate-adjusted p below 0.01 and a log2 fold-change threshold of 1. As an exploratory analysis of dynamics, PCA with hierarchical clustering was applied to max-normalized trajectories of the 1000 most abundant clonotypes. Separately sequenced CD4+ and CD8+ repertoires were used to assign the CD4 or CD8 phenotype of responding clones. TCRdb took the public reads, trimmed them with fastp at Q25, ran MiXCR for clone calling and kept in-frame beta chains. Under each unique CDR3 protein, matching rows form one entry showing the most common genes and DNA. TCRdb, not the authors, supplied the V and J calls. This sample comprises about 320,000 distinct CDR3 sequences, roughly 13% of them detected only once. 20% to 25% of the sample is held by the ten biggest clonotypes.

These data belong to a study of T-cell memory formation after mild COVID-19 (dated by TCRdb to the early 2020s). About the investigation overall: TCR sequence clusters from the two donors were found to be largely donor specific. The cohort comprised two young, previously healthy adult volunteers, one female and one male. In a couple of donors, T-cell clones that expanded and contracted after mild COVID-19 were followed by sequencing TCRalpha and TCRbeta repertoires longitudinally. Paper-wide results and their limitations: Some responding clones were detected in pre-infection memory, which suggested that pre-existing cross-reactive memory T cells had joined the SARS-CoV-2 response. The study included only a couple of mild cases, and larger cohorts that include severe cases with pre-infection samples were judged to be necessary. Clones that contracted from day 15 to 85 showed balanced CD4/CD8 phenotypes, whereas a second wave of clones that expanded from day 15 to 37 leaned towards CD4+. Whether the second-wave clones peaking on day 37 were SARS-CoV-2 specific was not confirmed. Contracting CD4+ clones turned up mainly in the CM and EM memory subsets, whereas EMRA was where CD8+ clones were enriched.

CDR1 and CDR2 are read off the germline V gene as SNHLY and FYNNEI. Between the V and J ends, shortened by 8 bases and 7 bases respectively, the junction contains 16 bases. The CDR3 spans 13 residues, from the cysteine through the phenylalanine. This entry keeps only the CDR3 DNA: 39 bases, framed from base 1. PBMCs were isolated by Ficoll-Paque density gradient centrifugation. Material for sequencing was PBMCs or a T cell subset sorted from them (not recorded which). This receptor was obtained from a young man who had mild COVID-19 (a few samples of this study predate the infection). The sample titles of this study are shuffled in the database, so cell type and time point are left out; the donor was told from shared clones. Rearrangement joined TRBV2 to TRBJ2-3; no D gene call is confident. The CDR3 corresponds to CASQDPDPNTQYF. The nucleotides read TGTGCCAGCCAGGACCCCGATCCCAATACGCAGTATTTT.